The 24 T cell receptor beta chains below all came from one sample that was sequenced in a study of T cell changes during pregnancy in multiple sclerosis. The repertoire was sequenced with immunoSEQ multiplex PCR; TCRdb's copy has only in-frame clones and lacks some. The table lists just under 60,000 clones, roughly 92% of them singletons. Sequencing used peripheral blood, obtained in the first trimester of pregnancy. Source of these receptors: a female donor with multiple sclerosis, enrolled in a pregnancy study.

The rearrangement uses TRBV7-9 and TRBJ1-2; TRBD1 is a possible D gene (6 bases). V was cut by 7 bases and J by 5 bases, with 14 bases left in between. The germline CDR1 and CDR2 sequences are SEHNR and FQNEAQ (reference sequence). The CDR3 covers 13 residues. For the CDR3, the DNA is TGTGCCAGCATCATTTTGAGGGGGTATGGCTACACCTTC. Translated, it gives CASIILRGYGYTF.

The CDR3 sequence is CAISESRFGYTF. The CDR3 DNA reads TGTGCCATCAGTGAGTCGAGGTTTGGCTACACCTTC. This sequence joins TRBV10-3 and TRBJ1-2; D call uncertain. V dropped 0 bases and J dropped 7 bases, with 6 bases sitting between them. The CDR3 spans 12 residues. Germline V gene sequence: CDR1 ENHRY, CDR2 SYGVKD.

This clone was seen just once. V and J are TRBV2 and TRBJ2-7; unclear D gene. CDR1 is SNHLY, CDR2 FYNNEI, per germline. This CDR3 has 11 amino acids. V was shortened by 6 bases and J by 4 bases, with 7 bases between the two germline ends. CDR3 residues: CASRSTYEQYF. The CDR3 DNA is TGTGCCAGCAGGTCGACTTACGAGCAGTACTTC.

The V call is TRBV25-1, the J call TRBJ1-1, with D possibly TRBD1 on 6 matching bases. Germline CDR1 MGHDK, CDR2 SYGVNS. V lost 3 bases to trimming and J lost 7 bases, with 15 bases between them. The CDR3 consists of 14 residues. The chain's CDR3 is CASSETTGNFEAFF. The CDR3, as DNA: TGTGCCAGCAGTGAGACGACAGGTAACTTTGAAGCTTTCTTT.

This clone was detected once. This chain uses TRBV5-1 with TRBJ2-7, with D uncertain. Germline assignment: CDR1 SGHRS and CDR2 YFSETQ. Trimming left V 0 bases short and J 3 bases short, with 10 bases between. The CDR3 contains 14 residues. The CDR3 here is CASSLVQFDYEQYF. CDR3 bases: TGCGCCAGCAGCTTGGTACAGTTTGACTACGAGCAGTACTTC. Using reference TRBV5-1 and TRBJ2-7 for the parts outside the CDR3, the full variable domain is KAGVTQTPRYLIKTRGQQVTLSCSPISGHRSVSWYQQTPGQGLQFLFEYFSETQRNKGNFPGRFSGRQFSNSRSEMNVSTLELGDSALYLCASSLVQFDYEQYFGPGTRLTVT.

The CDR3 is CASSLAGADEQYF. Here the CDR3 DNA reads TGTGCCAGCAGCTTAGCTGGGGCGGACGAGCAGTACTTC. The chain recombines TRBV7-2 with TRBJ2-7; tentatively, D is TRBD1 (5 bases). The CDR3 is 13 residues long. Germline CDR1 reads SGHTA; CDR2 reads FQGNSA. The V gene lost 0 bases and the J gene lost 5 bases, with 8 bases spanning the gap.

V is TRBV29-1 and J is TRBJ2-1; 11 bases line up with TRBD2. With V trimmed by 4 bases and J by 2 bases, 4 bases remained unmatched. The CDR3 length is 15 residues. Germline V gene sequence: CDR1 SQVTM, CDR2 ANQGSEA. The CDR3 protein is CSVGLAGFAYNEQFF. CDR3 in DNA: TGCAGCGTTGGACTAGCGGGGTTCGCCTACAATGAGCAGTTCTTC.

V and J are TRBV21-1 and TRBJ1-1; the DNA was not compared with TRBD1, the D call given in the table. TRBV21-1 is deemed a pseudogene. This CDR3 spans 15 amino acids. The CDR3 sequence: CASSPTGDMNTEAFF. The CDR3 coding sequence is TGTGCCAGCAGCCCGACAGGGGATATGAACACTGAAGCTTTCTTT.

In DNA form, the CDR3 reads TGTGCCAGCCCCAGTGAAGGGGAGGTCACAGATACGCAGTATTTT. It yields the protein CASPSEGEVTDTQYF. This chain uses TRBV6-1 with TRBJ2-3; possibly TRBD2 for D (6 bases). Germline V CDR1 and CDR2: MNHNS, SASEGT. V shed 8 bases and J shed 2 bases, with 17 bases lying between them. The CDR3 has 15 residues.

The rearrangement joins TRBV18 to TRBJ2-5, with 7 bases that match TRBD1. Germline-derived CDR1 and CDR2 are KGHSH and LQKENI. CDR3 size: 14 residues. J was trimmed by 5 bases and V by 3 bases; bases with no gene match: 6. The DNA for the CDR3 is TGTGCCAGCTCACCGTACAGGGGCCGGGAGACCCAGTACTTC. It codes for CASSPYRGRETQYF.

The chain links TRBV10-3 to TRBJ1-5; a weak D match, TRBD1 (5 bases). From germline, CDR1 is ENHRY and CDR2 SYGVKD. Between the trimmed V and J ends, which lost 6 bases and 4 bases, there was a span of 13 bases. The CDR3 runs to 14 residues. The CDR3 nucleotides are TGTGCCATCAGGGCGGGGGGTTCAAATCAGCCCCAGCATTTT. The encoded protein is CAIRAGGSNQPQHF.

This sequence joins TRBV10-3 and TRBJ1-2; TRBD1 aligns across 7 bases. Germline V gene sequence: CDR1 ENHRY, CDR2 SYGVKD. The J segment lost 5 bases and the V segment lost 10 bases, leaving 7 bases of the junction unmatched. The CDR3 runs to 12 residues. For the CDR3, the DNA is TGTGCCACGCGGACAGGAGGTTATGGCTACACCTTC. Residues: CATRTGGYGYTF.

This chain links TRBV7-2 with TRBJ2-7; 9 nucleotides match TRBD1. The CDR3 has 14 residues. Per the germline V gene, CDR1 is SGHTA and CDR2 is FQGNSA. V gave up 2 bases and J gave up 12 bases; unmatched junction bases: 11. CDR3 DNA sequence: TGTGCCAGCAGCTTATCACAGGGGGCCAGAGGTCTGTACTTC. This sequence encodes CASSLSQGARGLYF.

The J gene is TRBJ2-7, the V gene TRBV7-2, with TRBD1 matching 8 bases. The CDR3 has 13 residues. CDR1 and CDR2 from the germline V gene are SGHTA and FQGNSA. V shed 3 bases, J shed 7 bases, and the junction held 5 bases outside the gene matches. The DNA for the CDR3 is TGTGCCAGCAGCTTCGACAGGGGAAGAGAGCAGTACTTC. It yields the protein CASSFDRGREQYF.

This clone was seen once. This chain joins TRBV6-6 and TRBJ2-7; TRBD2 matches 9 bases. The CDR3 is made up of 14 amino acids. Germline trimming cut 8 bases from V and 3 bases from J; bases unmatched to any gene: 8. CDR1 is MNHNY and CDR2 is SVGAGI in the germline V gene (reference sequence). DNA for the CDR3: TGTGCCAGCGGTTCTAGCGGGGACAGCTACGAGCAGTACTTC. Its translation is CASGSSGDSYEQYF.

The chain carries TRBV5-6 and TRBJ2-7; the match to TRBD1 covers 8 bases. Germline-derived CDR1 and CDR2 are SGHDT and YYEEEE. V was pared by 4 bases and J by 0 bases, with 6 bases of the junction left unmatched. The length of the CDR3 is 15 residues. In DNA form, the CDR3 reads TGTGCCAGCAGCACAGGGGGTATCCCCTCCTACGAGCAGTACTTC. Translated: CASSTGGIPSYEQYF.

The chain links TRBV6-1 to TRBJ2-7; a weak D match, TRBD1 (6 bases). The germline V gene has CDR1 MNHNS and CDR2 SASEGT. This CDR3 is 13 amino acids long. V lost 6 bases, J lost 2 bases, and 11 bases lay in between. CDR3 DNA sequence: TGTGCCAGCAGAAACAGGGCCCCCTACGAGCAGTACTTC. Amino acids: CASRNRAPYEQYF.

The chain is built from TRBV6-1 and TRBJ2-7, with 10 bases fitting TRBD1. V shed 2 bases, J shed 2 bases, and the junction held 3 bases outside the gene matches. Germline CDR1 MNHNS, CDR2 SASEGT. The CDR3 is made up of 15 amino acids. CDR3 residues: CASSESGTGAYEQYF. The CDR3 DNA sequence: TGTGCCAGCAGTGAAAGCGGGACAGGGGCCTACGAGCAGTACTTC.

This chain connects TRBV30 to TRBJ1-6, with D possibly TRBD1 on 5 matching bases. Trimming removed 3 bases at V and 8 bases at J, with 11 bases between. Germline values: CDR1 GTSNPN, CDR2 SVGIG (reference sequence). The CDR3 totals 13 residues. The CDR3 DNA reads as TGTGCCTGGAGGTCAGACAGATATTCACCCCTCCACTTT. Translation: CAWRSDRYSPLHF.

The chain uses TRBV29-1 and TRBJ1-1, with D unclear. V lost 1 base to trimming and J lost 4 bases, with 13 bases between them. There are 14 residues in the CDR3. Looked up from germline, CDR1 is SQVTM and CDR2 is ANQGSEA. For the CDR3, the DNA is TGCAGCGTTGAAGTAGTCGCGGTGCCCACTGAAGCTTTCTTT. This gives the protein CSVEVVAVPTEAFF.

J is TRBJ1-4 and V is TRBV4-2; TRBD1 matches 8 bases. Germline-derived CDR1 and CDR2 are LGHNA and YNFKEQ. CDR3 length equals 15 residues. Losses at the gene ends were 2 bases for V and 6 bases for J; bases not matched to a gene: 5. The CDR3 coding sequence is TGTGCCAGCAGCCAACAAACAGGGGGTTATGAAAAACTGTTTTTT. Encoded protein: CASSQQTGGYEKLFF.

The chain recombines TRBV6-5 with TRBJ2-1; unclear D gene. Trimming took off 0 bases at V and 7 bases at J, with 7 bases between the two ends. The CDR3 runs to 13 residues. Germline V gives CDR1 MNHEY, CDR2 SVGAGI. The CDR3 reads CASSYSSANEQFF. DNA for the CDR3: TGTGCCAGCAGTTACTCGAGTGCGAATGAGCAGTTCTTC.

The chain uses TRBV2 and TRBJ2-7; possibly TRBD2 for D (6 bases). The CDR3 contains 14 residues. The germline V gene encodes CDR1 SNHLY and CDR2 FYNNEI. Trimming removed 7 bases at V and 2 bases at J, with 15 bases between. The CDR3 is CASIGTHPAYEQYF. The DNA for the CDR3 is TGTGCCAGCATCGGGACTCATCCTGCCTACGAGCAGTACTTC.

This clone was seen only once. The gene calls are TRBV7-9 and TRBJ1-1; 7 nucleotides align to TRBD1. CDR1 SEHNR and CDR2 FQNEAQ come from the germline V gene (reference sequence). The junction had 6 bases not matched to a gene; V was cut back by 10 bases and J by 4 bases. The CDR3 contains 12 residues. The CDR3 sequence is CAIGQVSTEAFF. In DNA form, the CDR3 reads TGTGCCATCGGACAGGTTTCCACTGAAGCTTTCTTT.